The present T cell receptor beta chain was sequenced within a study of cytomegalovirus exposure and HLA in healthy donors (dated by TCRdb to 2015 to 2018). Describing the broader study: An earlier analysis of some 550 of the donors reported 250 to 300 Gb of sequence data and around 120 million unique TCR beta sequences from about 200 million T cells. Around 320 gigabases of sequencing data and 80 million or so unique TCR sequences were included in an early release covering about 700 HLA-typed donors. Among the 398 genotyped donors, around 79% belonged to the genetic ancestry cluster associated with self-reported Caucasian donors. The aim of the study was to test whether cataloging public T cell receptors could identify signatures of past pathogen exposure. The study profiled the T cell repertoires of under 700 subjects by immunosequencing and related them to cytomegalovirus serostatus. A separate validation cohort of more than 100 different subjects was used in addition to the roughly 670-subject first cohort. The study combined high-throughput TCR immunosequencing, statistical association of individual TCRs with disease status, and machine learning to predict cytomegalovirus infection status. A later analysis re-examined previously published TCR beta repertoires from 600 to 700 donors and added high-resolution HLA genotyping to investigate patterns of TCR occurrence. Rather than using new phenotypic data, the later analysis identified candidate immune exposures from TCR beta sequences and from how often those sequences occurred across donors. To decide whether each TCR beta V gene segment behaved as functional or pseudogenic, an earlier analysis of some 570 of the donors relied on high-throughput TCR beta sequencing. Donor age, sex, ethnicity and CMV serostatus were compiled together with the repertoire data. In a later genetic analysis, genome-wide SNP genotypes for about 65% of the roughly 700 donors were used, and that subset was treated as a discovery cohort. Every discovery cohort repertoire had been produced on one sequencing platform. Class I and class II HLA loci were covered by the typing at four-digit resolution. Typing coverage varied by locus: roughly 629-630 donors for A, B, C, DRB1 and DQB1; roughly 510 for DQA1; more than 600 for DPA1; approximately 490 for DPB1. Roughly 5 DR-DQ haplotypes were handled as single units for association and clustering because linkage in the cohort was strong. On average, roughly 250,000 unique TCR beta nucleotide sequences were sequenced per donor among more than 350 genotyped donors of the cohort, with roughly 20% of those sequences being non-productive.

The cohort comprised 710 or so healthy bone marrow donors. At the time of sampling, every cohort member was nominally healthy, though immune exposures that went unrecorded were likely present. The donor was CMV seronegative and was included in the group of 352 seronegative cohort members. Each donor provided a peripheral blood sample, and peripheral blood mononuclear cells were used for TCR beta sequencing. The Qiagen DNeasy Blood Extraction Kit was used to extract genomic DNA from the blood cell samples. Study-level results and caveats: The classifier was reported to diagnose cytomegalovirus status with high specificity and sensitivity in both the original cohort and the validation cohort. Compared with equally common non-associated chains, HLA-associated TCR beta chains in a later analysis were more clonally expanded and had lower generation probabilities. Correlated functional status among segregating V segments might reflect linkage disequilibrium, but an unknown experimental factor could not be ruled out. Most TCR sequences were observed very rarely across donors, whereas some public TCRs were present in many individuals. A further reported finding was that TCR beta sequences accurately predicted the HLA-A and HLA-B alleles for most subjects in the first cohort. CMV serostatus was the only immune exposure information available for the cohort. Because HLA typing was unavailable for some donors at each locus, only the typed subset was used in association tests. A cluster of highly shared sequence variants was judged likely to be a technical artifact of the sequencing pipeline. A later analysis reported that several top co-occurrence clusters appeared linked to parvovirus B19, influenza, CMV and Epstein-Barr virus. Most CMV-associated TCR beta chains appeared to be HLA-restricted in a later analysis, and the HLA associations seemed to be driven largely by CMV exposure. The 87-base-pair reads could not distinguish some IMGT-functional V segments, including TRBV6-2 and TRBV6-3, so those segments were excluded. A few of the identified cytomegalovirus-associated TCR beta chains were confirmed in vitro to be specific for cytomegalovirus antigens. Roughly uniform sequencing depth across donors was assumed in presence/absence analyses, although this assumption may not hold. A later analysis associated about 17,000 TCR beta sequences with specific HLA alleles at a false discovery rate of 0.05. The study gave a list of 150 to 200 TCR beta chains associated with cytomegalovirus. Compared with the roughly 700-donor mean, donors in an Asian-associated ancestry cluster had fewer N-insertions in productive TCRs, according to a later genetic analysis. When HLA alleles, especially DR and DQ, strongly co-occurred, TCR associations were difficult to assign to individual alleles. Only TCR beta chains were sequenced in this cohort, and the absence of alpha or paired-chain data limited detectable features. The authors suggested that the approach could potentially be extended to other disease states and immunological phenotypes. Because counts were too low, 15 to 20 rarely observed V segments, including chromosome 9 orphons, were excluded from the earlier analysis of 587 of the donors. Broadly in line with IMGT annotations, most TCR beta V segments showed up in productive rearrangements about 87% or about 30% of the time in an earlier analysis of several hundred of the donors. A later genetic analysis associated a missense DCLRE1C variant with V-gene and J-gene trimming of TCR beta chains, and an independent cohort replicated the association. According to a later analysis, TCR association rates differed among HLA loci, with DRB1 alleles showing the most associated TCRs and HLA-C alleles showing the fewest.

Libraries came from the immunoSEQ multiplex PCR assay. The multiplex PCR relied on a mix of 60 forward primers for TCR Vbeta segments and 13 reverse primers for TCR Jbeta segments. A multiplex PCR assay on genomic DNA amplified the CDR3 region of rearranged TCR beta genes. The amplified TCR beta libraries were sequenced on the Illumina HiSeq System as 87-base-pair reads. The original methods were these. A later analysis counted about 82 million unique TCR beta chains across the 640 or so repertoires, and some 12 million of these chains were shared by at least two donors. Raw reads were error-corrected and collapsed into unique sequences with a nearest-neighbor algorithm that merged closely related sequences to remove PCR and sequencing errors. V, D and J gene segments were assigned by aligning CDR3 sequences to IMGT reference sequences. Each retained sequence needed at least a six-nucleotide match to both a V gene segment and a J gene segment. A rearrangement counted as productive if the CDR3 had no stop codons and remained in frame with V and J, and every other rearrangement counted as non-productive. Following IMGT convention, CDR3 was defined as the stretch from the second conserved V-encoded cysteine up to the conserved J-encoded phenylalanine. The earlier analysis of 587 of the donors excluded any sequence lacking an unambiguous match to a single V gene segment. An earlier analysis of about 590 of the donors classified V segments as functional when productive rearrangements were above 56.7% and as segregating when the standard deviation between donors was above 5%. A statistical classification framework was developed to diagnose cytomegalovirus status using the catalog of TCR beta chain sequences. In a later analysis, V and J genes were assigned by comparing TCR nucleotide sequences against IMGT/GENE-DB human TR gene sequences. The TCRdist pipeline was used in a later analysis to assign CDR3 sequences and most-parsimonious VDJ recombination scenarios. In a later analysis, every TCR beta chain was defined by the combination of its CDR3 amino acid sequence and its V-gene family, and reads without a unique V-gene family were dropped. In a later analysis, several hundred highly shared, low-generation-probability nucleotide sequences were removed to address suspected cross-contamination and a sequencing artifact. In a later analysis, a clonal expansion index was calculated for each public chain from normalized within-repertoire ranks of inferred template counts. Generation probabilities in a later analysis came from a VDJ recombination model fitted to out-of-frame rearrangements, and those results were checked against IGoR. Hypergeometric tests were used in a later analysis to score TCR-TCR, TCR-HLA and TCR-CMV co-occurrence, with a repertoire-size bias correction applied to the TCR pairs. A later analysis estimated false discovery rates by permuting HLA or CMV assignments 20 times. In a later analysis, co-occurring TCRs were grouped using DBSCAN, and TCRdist sequence similarity was added for clustering within HLA-allele-positive subsets. For co-occurrence clustering, repertoires with fewer than 30,000 or more than 120,000 public chains were excluded, along with about five repertoires with anomalous nucleotide sharing. TCRdb provides this immuneACCESS table in a form limited to in-frame rearrangements. Some clones are lacking; in checked studies, under half of them reflect an unresolved V gene, and why the rest are absent is not known. V and J calls and clone size are copied from that table; D and trimming were computed from the DNA. The sample table contains around 65,000 clones; only one count was recorded for roughly 78% of them. Of the sample, around 4.7% falls within the top ten clones.

CDR1 and CDR2, looked up from the germline V gene, are SQVTM and ANQGSEA. V is pared back by 1 base and J by 5 bases, with 21 bases lying between the germline termini. CDR3 length: 17 amino acids, cysteine to phenylalanine. Only the CDR3 portion is preserved as DNA: 51 bases, with reading frame beginning at the first base. Regarding this clone: Its binding antigen is unknown. One base away there is no much larger clone; base qualities are not given.

Input material: PBMCs. The chain is assembled from TRBV29-1 and TRBJ2-1; the D gene is perhaps TRBD2, on 5 matching bases. The receptor was isolated from a woman in her thirties in good health and CMV-seronegative. The CDR3 region has the sequence CSVEGTSSLASDNEQFF. The DNA sequence follows: TGCAGCGTTGAAGGGACTTCCAGCTTGGCTTCAGACAATGAGCAGTTCTTC.